This TCR beta chain appears in the sequencing data of a study of molecular identifiers for immune sequencing clone quantification. Findings and limits, study-wide: Clones with over 20 RNA copies captured over 99% of effector molecules but under 1% of naive ones.

The CDR3 covers 14 residues. V was clipped by 6 bases and J by 7 bases, with 19 bases between them. CDR1 and CDR2 from the germline V gene are LNHDA and SQIVND (reference sequence). This clonotype occurred many times. Its antigen is undetermined. In TCRdb, the PCR reads were re-called with MiXCR into one record per CDR3 protein. The profile shows 90,000 or so distinct CDR3 sequences, around 23% of them singletons. Input material: naive CD8+ T cells from blood, with Jurkat cell RNA spiked in. Subset specified: FACS-sorted CD8+CD4-CCR7+CD45RA+ naive T cells. V usage is TRBV19 and J usage is TRBJ2-7; the D call may be TRBD1 or TRBD2 (5 bases each). This TCR was sampled from a human donor in good health. Some libraries in this study had Jurkat cell RNA spiked in. CDR3 bases: TGTGCCAGTAGCGCGGCCGGGACGCCCTTTGAGCAGTACTTC. This codes for CASSAAGTPFEQYF.